This passage covers 11 T cell receptor beta chains from one sample sequenced in a study of blood T cell repertoires in COVID-19. Sequencing used immunoSEQ multiplex PCR; TCRdb keeps in-frame clones, though not all of them. The data hold a few hundred thousand clones, with around 87% observed a single time. The sample taken for sequencing was PBMCs or T cells enriched from blood (not recorded which). The receptor source for this set is a man aged 25-40 years who had recovered from COVID-19.

The chain is built from TRBV2 and TRBJ2-3, with 7 bases aligning to TRBD1. J lost 0 bases, V lost 9 bases, and 3 bases had no gene match. Looked up from germline, CDR1 is SNHLY and CDR2 is FYNNEI. CDR3 length equals 13 residues. CDR3 loop: CARQGTSTDTQYF. The CDR3 DNA sequence: TGTGCCAGACAGGGGACAAGCACAGATACGCAGTATTTT.

The chain is built from TRBV19 and TRBJ2-7, with a weak D call TRBD1 (5 bases). The V and J ends lost 3 bases and 1 base respectively, with 10 bases between them. The CDR3 totals 14 residues. CDR1 LNHDA and CDR2 SQIVND come from the germline V gene (reference sequence). The CDR3 DNA reads as TGTGCCAGTAGTATCAGGCAGGGATCCTACGAGCAGTACTTC. This encodes CASSIRQGSYEQYF.

This chain joins TRBV11-3 and TRBJ1-6; tentatively, D is TRBD1 (6 bases). Per the germline V gene, CDR1 is SGHNT and CDR2 is YENEEA. V was trimmed by 3 bases and J by 7 bases, leaving 10 bases between them. The CDR3 has 14 residues. This CDR3 is CASSLTGTNSPLHF. The CDR3 DNA follows: TGTGCCAGCAGCTTGACTGGGACAAATTCACCCCTCCACTTT.

The genes are TRBV5-4 and TRBJ1-6; 8 bases align to TRBD1. The CDR3 length is 14 residues. V shed 2 bases and J 11 bases; nucleotides not matched to a gene: 6. Germline V gives CDR1 SGHNT, CDR2 YYREEE (reference sequence). The CDR3 here is CASSFGQGDAPLHF. DNA for the CDR3: TGTGCCAGCAGCTTCGGACAGGGCGATGCACCCCTCCACTTT.

The chain carries TRBV6-5 and TRBJ2-7; TRBD2 might be the D (5 bases). Deletions cut 0 bases from V and 7 bases from J, with 10 bases between. The CDR3 totals 13 residues. Germline V lookup: CDR1 MNHEY, CDR2 SVGAGI. The CDR3 DNA reads as TGTGCCAGCAGTTACTCCGGGATGGGAGAGCAGTACTTC. Protein sequence: CASSYSGMGEQYF.

The chain is built from TRBV9 and TRBJ2-2; 15 nucleotides agree with TRBD2. Germline-derived CDR1 and CDR2 are SGDLS and YYNGEE. With 4 bases clipped from V and 5 bases from J, the junction kept 12 bases outside the gene matches. This CDR3 has 19 amino acids. The DNA of the CDR3 is TGTGCCAGCAGCCTCCGGACTAGCGGGGGGGCAAGTTCAACCGGGGAGCTGTTTTTT. The encoded protein is CASSLRTSGGASSTGELFF.

V is TRBV5-1 and J is TRBJ1-2; the match to TRBD1 covers 7 bases. The trim removed 4 bases at V and 8 bases at J, leaving 11 bases unmatched. Germline V gene data show CDR1 as SGHRS and CDR2 as YFSETQ. The CDR3 loop spans 14 amino acids. The CDR3 nucleotides read TGCGCCAGCAGCCCTGGAAGGGGGCTAGGCGGCTACACCTTC. It encodes CASSPGRGLGGYTF.

The chain links TRBV7-9 to TRBJ1-5; D gene unclear. The CDR3 is made up of 14 amino acids. Trimming stripped 5 bases from V and 7 bases from J, with 15 bases between. CDR1 and CDR2 (germline): SEHNR, FQNEAQ (reference sequence). The CDR3 DNA sequence: TGTGCCAGCAGCCCGGGGAGTGTAGAGCAGCCCCAGCATTTT. It specifies CASSPGSVEQPQHF.

The chain is built from TRBV11-2 and TRBJ1-4; possibly TRBD1 for D (6 bases). The V gene lost 5 bases and the J gene lost 8 bases, with 18 bases spanning the gap. Germline-derived CDR1 and CDR2 are SGHAT and FQNNGV. The CDR3 totals 15 residues. This chain's CDR3 is CASSPGGADSEKLFF. The CDR3 nucleotides are TGTGCCAGCAGCCCCGGGGGGGCGGACAGCGAAAAACTGTTTTTT. The full variable domain, with the rest looked up from reference TRBV11-2 and TRBJ1-4, is EAGVAQSPRYKIIEKRQSVAFWCNPISGHATLYWYQQILGQGPKLLIQFQNNGVVDDSQLPKDRFSAERLKGVDSTLKIQPAKLEDSAVYLCASSPGGADSEKLFFGSGTQLSVL.

The rearrangement joins TRBV12-3 or TRBV12-4 to TRBJ1-2; no firm D call. Trimming took off 3 bases at V and 7 bases at J, with 12 bases between the two ends. This CDR3 has 13 amino acids. CDR3 nucleotide sequence: TGTGCCAGCAGTTTTGAGGGTAGGAGTGGCTACACCTTC. Its protein is CASSFEGRSGYTF.

This clone was detected only a few times. V is TRBV28 and J is TRBJ1-2; unclear D gene. Germline CDR1 reads MDHEN; CDR2 reads SYDVKM. Trimming took 2 bases from V and 4 from J, leaving 8 bases between them. The length of the CDR3 is 13 residues. CDR3 protein: CASSLDGVYGYTF. The CDR3 bases are TGTGCCAGCAGTTTAGACGGGGTCTATGGCTACACCTTC.